Below are 10 T cell receptor beta chains sequenced from a single sample in a study of neurological immune-mediated disorders. TCRdb re-called the 5' RACE reads with MiXCR, one entry per CDR3 protein. Of tens of thousands of distinct CDR3 sequences listed, 7% to 10% are singletons. As to time point: longitudinal time-point 3. The source material was PBMCs. The source of these receptors is a woman aged 40 to 50 in good health.

This clonotype was seen at least ten times. The chain joins TRBV20-1 to TRBJ2-3; weak D call: TRBD1 (5 bases). The ends were cut back, 6 bases at V and 5 bases at J, with 12 bases in the middle. Germline assignment: CDR1 DFQATT and CDR2 SNEGSKA (reference sequence). The CDR3 extends over 12 amino acids. The CDR3 region is CSAGQGGDTQYF. DNA for the CDR3: TGCAGTGCGGGGCAGGGTGGAGATACGCAGTATTTT.

The V call is TRBV4-3, the J call TRBJ1-1; maybe TRBD1 (5 bases). CDR3 length: 13 amino acids. Looked up from germline, CDR1 is LGHNA and CDR2 is YSLEER. V dropped 2 bases and J dropped 10 bases, with 14 bases sitting between them. The CDR3 here is CASSQSQGFVAFF. DNA for the CDR3: TGCGCCAGCAGCCAAAGCCAGGGCTTCGTAGCTTTCTTT.

In its sample, this clonotype was seen a few times. A much larger clone sits a single nucleotide away, making a read error possible. The CDR3 DNA reads TGTGCCAGCACCTTCCCGGGGGGCCCCAAGCAGTTCTTC. Its protein is CASTFPGGPKQFF. This sequence joins TRBV12-3 or TRBV12-4 and TRBJ2-1; TRBD2 might be the D (7 bases). CDR3 length equals 13 residues. Trimming stripped 7 bases from V and 11 bases from J, with 18 bases between.

In this sample, this clonotype turned up many times. The rearrangement uses TRBV5-1 and TRBJ1-1; TRBD1 might be the D (6 bases). This CDR3 is 16 amino acids long. Trimming pared 8 bases from V and 1 base from J, leaving 21 bases between. The germline V gene has CDR1 SGHRS and CDR2 YFSETQ. The CDR3 sequence is CARSRGPRRANTEAFF. The CDR3 DNA reads TGCGCCAGAAGCAGGGGACCGCGGAGGGCGAACACTGAAGCTTTCTTT. The full variable domain, in which reference TRBV5-1 and TRBJ1-1 provide the parts outside the CDR3, is KAGVTQTPRYLIKTRGQQVTLSCSPISGHRSVSWYQQTPGQGLQFLFEYFSETQRNKGNFPGRFSGRQFSNSRSEMNVSTLELGDSALYLCARSRGPRRANTEAFFGQGTRLTVV.

The chain is built from TRBV6-2 or TRBV6-3 and TRBJ1-1; TRBD1 matches 12 bases. V dropped 2 bases and J dropped 5; count of bases not matched to a gene: 6. The CDR3 runs to 16 residues. Germline CDR1 reads MNHEY; CDR2 reads SVGEGT. The CDR3 nucleotides read TGTGCCAGCAGTTACGGGACAGGGGGCATTGTGACTGAAGCTTTCTTT. Translated, it gives CASSYGTGGIVTEAFF.

With respect to this clonotype: With a much larger clone just one base away, this may be a read error. The rearrangement joins TRBV5-6 to TRBJ2-7; D is undetermined. The CDR3 extends over 13 amino acids. Germline V gene lookup returns CDR1 SGHDT and CDR2 YYEEEE. Trimming shortened V by 3 bases and J by 5 bases, and 12 bases separated the two germline ends. The CDR3 nucleotides read TGTGCCAGCAGCTACGTAACGGCGGACGAGCAGTACTTC. Protein: CASSYVTADEQYF. The complete variable domain, with remaining parts taken from reference TRBV5-6 and TRBJ2-7, reads DAGVTQSPTHLIKTRGQQVTLRCSPKSGHDTVSWYQQALGQGPQFIFQYYEEEERQRGNFPDRFSGHQFPNYSSELNVNALLLGDSALYLCASSYVTADEQYFGPGTRLTVT.

This clonotype was seen at least ten times. This chain joins TRBV6-6 and TRBJ2-7; D gene ambiguous. Deletions cut 2 bases from V and 1 base from J, with 3 bases between. Per the germline V gene, CDR1 is MNHNY and CDR2 is SVGAGI (reference sequence). The CDR3 has 12 amino acids. CDR3 loop: CASSYRSYEQYF. The CDR3 nucleotides read TGTGCCAGCAGTTACCGATCCTACGAGCAGTACTTC.

This clonotype was counted many times. The gene calls are TRBV27 and TRBJ1-4, with D possibly matching TRBD1 (5 bases). CDR3 length: 14 amino acids. Trimming pared 7 bases from V and 8 bases from J, leaving 17 bases between. In germline, CDR1 is MNHEY, CDR2 SMNVEV (reference sequence). The CDR3 bases are TGTGCCAGCAAGCCGGGACGGGCTGGAGAAAAACTGTTTTTT. This translates into CASKPGRAGEKLFF. The variable domain in full, completed from reference TRBV27 and TRBJ1-4, reads EAQVTQNPRYLITVTGKKLTVTCSQNMNHEYMSWYRQDPGLGLRQIYYSMNVEVTDKGDVPEGYKVSRKEKRNFPLILESPSPNQTSLYFCASKPGRAGEKLFFGSGTQLSVL.

This clonotype has at least ten counts. The gene calls are TRBV9 and TRBJ2-7, with D uncertain. CDR3 size: 12 residues. CDR1 and CDR2 from the germline V gene are SGDLS and YYNGEE. V lost 0 bases, J lost 4 bases, and 5 bases lay in between. The CDR3 nucleotides are TGTGCCAGCAGCGTAGGCAATTACGAGCAGTACTTC. It yields the protein CASSVGNYEQYF.

This clonotype was seen many times. V and J are TRBV5-1 and TRBJ2-2, with D tentatively TRBD1 (6 bases). Trimming stripped 0 bases from V and 5 bases from J, with 20 bases between. Germline CDR1 is SGHRS and CDR2 is YFSETQ. This CDR3 contains 18 residues. CDR3 loop: CASSLVGQFSLRTGELFF. CDR3 nucleotides: TGCGCCAGCAGCTTGGTAGGACAGTTCTCTCTCCGGACCGGGGAGCTGTTTTTT.